This TCR beta chain is from a study of read filtering for tumor transcriptome and immune sequencing. From 300 to 400 ng of RNA, a library with molecular barcoded alpha/delta and beta/gamma adaptors was made. TCRdb re-derived calls from the reads in MiXCR, one entry per CDR3 protein. The sample has about 58,000 distinct CDR3 sequences, 10% to 15% seen once; the top ten hold approximately 16%. Trimming at V came to 6 bases and at J to 8 bases, leaving 10 bases not matched to a gene. Germline V gene data show CDR1 as MDHEN and CDR2 as SYDVKM. The CDR3 loop spans 15 amino acids. The receptor was derived from a donor aged 40 or older with multiple myeloma. The sequencing sample was made of a population of CD138-negative cells sorted from bone marrow. This chain links TRBV28 with TRBJ1-4; 9 bases line up with TRBD1. In nucleotides, the CDR3 is TGTGCCAGCAGGAGAAGGGACAGGGTAGGCGAAAAACTGTTTTTT. Protein sequence: CASRRRDRVGEKLFF.